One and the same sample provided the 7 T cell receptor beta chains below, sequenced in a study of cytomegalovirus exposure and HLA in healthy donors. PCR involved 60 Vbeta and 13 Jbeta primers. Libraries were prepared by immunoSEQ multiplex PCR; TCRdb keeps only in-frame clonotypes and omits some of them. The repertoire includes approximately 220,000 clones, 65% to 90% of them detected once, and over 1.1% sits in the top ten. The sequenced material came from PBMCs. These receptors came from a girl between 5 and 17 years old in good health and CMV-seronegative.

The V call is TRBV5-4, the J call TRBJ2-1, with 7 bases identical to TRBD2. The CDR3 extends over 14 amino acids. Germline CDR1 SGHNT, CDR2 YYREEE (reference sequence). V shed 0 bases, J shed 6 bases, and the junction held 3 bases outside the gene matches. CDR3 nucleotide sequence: TGTGCCAGCAGCTTGGAGGCTAGCGGCAATGAGCAGTTCTTC. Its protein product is CASSLEASGNEQFF.

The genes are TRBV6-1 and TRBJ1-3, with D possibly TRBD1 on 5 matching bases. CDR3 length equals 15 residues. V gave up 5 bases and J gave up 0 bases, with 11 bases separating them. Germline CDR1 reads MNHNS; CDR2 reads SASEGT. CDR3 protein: CASSSTVYSGNTIYF. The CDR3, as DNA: TGTGCCAGCAGTTCGACAGTCTACTCTGGAAACACCATATATTTT.

In DNA, the CDR3 is TGTGCCAGCAGCTTGGCTCGCGGGGGGGGCACAGATACGCAGTATTTT. Protein sequence: CASSLARGGGTDTQYF. The chain combines TRBV5-4 with TRBJ2-3; 9 bases map to TRBD2. The V gene's germline CDR1 is SGHNT and CDR2 YYREEE (reference sequence). Trimming at V came to 0 bases and at J to 1 base, leaving 3 bases not matched to a gene. The CDR3 loop spans 16 amino acids.

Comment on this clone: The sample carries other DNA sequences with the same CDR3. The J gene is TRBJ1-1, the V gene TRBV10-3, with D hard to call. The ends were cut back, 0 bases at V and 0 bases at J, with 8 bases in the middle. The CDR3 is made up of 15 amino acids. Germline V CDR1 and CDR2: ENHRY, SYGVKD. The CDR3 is CAISESQDLNTEAFF. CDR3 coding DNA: TGTGCCATCAGTGAGTCCCAGGATCTGAACACTGAAGCTTTCTTT.

This CDR3 reads CTSSQDGTGPGYTF. DNA for the CDR3: TGCACCAGCAGCCAAGATGGGACAGGGCCCGGCTACACCTTC. This rearrangement joins TRBV1 to TRBJ1-2; the table's D gene call, TRBD1, was not cross checked with the DNA. TRBV1 is assigned pseudogene status. This CDR3 is 14 amino acids long.

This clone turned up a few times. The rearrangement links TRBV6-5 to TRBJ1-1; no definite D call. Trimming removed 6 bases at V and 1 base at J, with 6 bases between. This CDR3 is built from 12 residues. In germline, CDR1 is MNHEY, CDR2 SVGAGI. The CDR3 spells CASRRQNTEAFF. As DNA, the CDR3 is TGTGCCAGCAGAAGACAGAACACTGAAGCTTTCTTT.

This chain's CDR3 is CASSPIPGEGSPLHF. CDR3 in DNA: TGTGCCAGCTCACCAATCCCAGGGGAAGGATCACCCCTCCACTTT. This rearrangement joins TRBV18 to TRBJ1-6, with a tentative D call TRBD1 (6 bases). The germline V gene encodes CDR1 KGHSH and CDR2 LQKENI. Trimming took off 2 bases at V and 10 bases at J, with 15 bases between the two ends. This CDR3 region has 15 residues.